This entry is about one T cell receptor beta chain. Its antigen target is currently unknown. Base-call qualities are not available, and no considerably larger clone is one nucleotide away. This entry is derived from a study of metastatic and nonmetastatic thyroid tumors (dated by TCRdb to the early 2020s). In the study overall: For patients with malignant and with benign thyroid disease, the researchers compared repertoires between peripheral blood samples and tumor or nodule tissue samples.

The library was built by means of PCR. The sequencer listed for this sample is Illumina HiSeq 4000. High-throughput sequencing was used to profile the TCR beta-chain CDR3 region of every patient. From the authors' description of their analysis: A classifier to discriminate distant-metastatic papillary thyroid cancer patients was built from CDR3 differences across clinicopathological groups. To measure repertoire diversity the researchers used the Shannon index, while the Morisita-Horn index served to gauge how similar the tumor and blood repertoires were. TCRdb ran its own pipeline on the public reads, namely fastp trimming at Q25 and MiXCR clone calling, and kept in-frame beta chains. These V and J calls originate from TCRdb's pipeline instead of the authors' own analysis. The sample records more than 90,000 clones, roughly 13% of which are singletons. The top ten clones comprise roughly 12% of the sample.

Inclusive of the bounding cysteine and phenylalanine, the CDR3 is 15 residues long. Of all the DNA, just the CDR3 is kept, 45 bases in frame from base 1. CDR1 and CDR2, per the germline V gene, are SNHLY and FYNNEI. V loses 1 base, J loses 5 bases, and the germline ends lie 15 bases apart. None of the patients had been given any treatment before thyroid surgery. Patient clinical samples collected from about 2011 to 2019 were retrospectively analysed using T-cell receptor beta sequencing. What the study reported, not specific to this receptor: In both blood and tumor samples, TCR beta diversity was reported to be significantly higher in malignant tumors than in benign nodules.

Here the chain combines TRBV2 and TRBJ2-7, and the D gene may be TRBD2, 5 bases matching. The sample consisted of blood. The sequence derives from a female donor with papillary thyroid cancer or a benign thyroid nodule (not recorded which). Some clones in this sample may be carry-over from other donors' samples. The nucleotides read TGTGCCAGCAGTGAAGGGAGGACCGGAGGTAACGAGCAGTACTTC. Its protein reads: CASSEGRTGGNEQYF.